Following are 30 T cell receptor beta chains from one sample sequenced in a study of T cell responses to AZD1222 COVID-19 vaccine (dated by TCRdb to about 2021). The library was built by means of the immunoSEQ multiplex PCR assay. TCRdb re-hosts the immuneACCESS table, in-frame sequences only. Its copies lack some clones; in the studies checked, an unresolved V gene accounts for under half of them, and the cause for the rest is not known. Present in this sample are tens of thousands of clones, roughly 90% of which were seen just once. The ten largest clones capture roughly 4.2% of the sample. Sample time point, as interpreted from the label and publication: baseline before first vaccination. Sequenced here: peripheral blood, sampled on day 0 of AZD1222 vaccination. All receptors come from an adult in good health.

This sequence joins TRBV10-2 and TRBJ2-7, with D perhaps TRBD2 (6 bases). The CDR3 contains 14 residues. Germline V lookup: CDR1 WSHSY, CDR2 SAAADI. The germline V and J ends were trimmed by 4 bases and 6 bases, with 16 bases remaining between them. CDR3 sequence: CASSAERASREQYF. The DNA for the CDR3 is TGCGCCAGCAGTGCTGAGCGGGCCTCCCGCGAGCAGTACTTC.

The V gene is TRBV20-1, the J gene TRBJ1-2; possible D gene TRBD1, 6 bases. Trimming shortened V by 3 bases and J by 6 bases, and 17 bases separated the two germline ends. The germline CDR1 and CDR2 sequences are DFQATT and SNEGSKA (reference sequence). This CDR3 is built from 14 residues. The chain's CDR3 is CSASTGGVDNGYTF. Written as DNA, the CDR3 is TGCAGTGCTAGTACCGGGGGCGTCGACAATGGCTACACCTTC.

The chain joins TRBV11-2 to TRBJ2-3; 7 bases are shared with TRBD2. J lost 3 bases, V lost 5 bases, and 17 bases had no gene match. This CDR3 comprises 18 residues. Germline V CDR1 and CDR2: SGHAT, FQNNGV. CDR3 nucleotides: TGTGCCAGCAGCCACGGAAGGCGGCTAGCGGTTCTTACAGATACGCAGTATTTT. It codes for CASSHGRRLAVLTDTQYF. Complete variable domain (other parts from reference TRBV11-2 and TRBJ2-3): EAGVAQSPRYKIIEKRQSVAFWCNPISGHATLYWYQQILGQGPKLLIQFQNNGVVDDSQLPKDRFSAERLKGVDSTLKIQPAKLEDSAVYLCASSHGRRLAVLTDTQYFGPGTRLTVL.

The rearrangement uses TRBV4-3 and TRBJ2-7, with TRBD1 identical over 10 bases. The CDR3 totals 19 residues. V lost 3 bases, J lost 2 bases, and 16 bases stayed unmatched. Per germline, CDR1 LGHNA and CDR2 YSLEER. The CDR3 spells CASSQRTGGNFGSTYEQYF. The CDR3 DNA reads as TGCGCCAGCAGCCAGCGGACAGGGGGTAACTTTGGTTCGACCTACGAGCAGTACTTC.

This rearrangement joins TRBV5-1 to TRBJ2-7, with D hard to call. Looked up from germline, CDR1 is SGHRS and CDR2 is YFSETQ. V lost 0 bases and J 2 bases, leaving 15 bases between the germline ends. The CDR3 runs to 16 residues. CDR3 coding DNA: TGCGCCAGCAGCTTGGCACCCATAGGTGCGGCCTACGAGCAGTACTTC. Its protein is CASSLAPIGAAYEQYF.

This clone was counted between two and nine times. The chain is built from TRBV27 and TRBJ1-6; no definite D call. This CDR3 has 13 amino acids. V gave up 7 bases and J gave up 6 bases, with 10 bases separating them. Germline V CDR1 and CDR2: MNHEY, SMNVEV (reference sequence). This CDR3 reads CASTEQLNSPLHF. Here the CDR3 DNA reads TGTGCCAGCACGGAACAACTTAATTCACCCCTCCACTTT.

DNA for the CDR3: TGTGCCAGCAGGACCGGGACAGGGGATTATGGCTACACCTTC. It codes for CASRTGTGDYGYTF. This sequence joins TRBV27 and TRBJ1-2, with TRBD1 matching 10 bases. V lost 6 bases, J lost 5 bases, and 6 bases stayed unmatched. The germline V gene encodes CDR1 MNHEY and CDR2 SMNVEV (reference sequence). The CDR3 spans 14 residues.

The gene calls are TRBV10-3 and TRBJ2-6; D is unclear. This CDR3 spans 16 amino acids. Trimming shortened V by 0 bases and J by 0 bases, and 6 bases separated the two germline ends. Per the germline V gene, CDR1 is ENHRY and CDR2 is SYGVKD. CDR3 protein: CAISESLGSGANVLTF. CDR3 DNA sequence: TGTGCCATCAGTGAGTCGCTGGGCTCTGGGGCCAACGTCCTGACTTTC.

V usage is TRBV19 and J usage is TRBJ1-4; D not resolved. V lost 5 bases and J lost 11, with 12 bases in between. Germline CDR1 and CDR2: LNHDA and SQIVND (reference sequence). The CDR3 sequence is 12 residues long. CDR3 DNA: TGTGCCAGTAGTTTCTCGGTGGGCAAACTGTTTTTT. Amino acid sequence: CASSFSVGKLFF.

V usage is TRBV2 and J usage is TRBJ2-7, with D uncertain. The germline V and J ends were trimmed by 6 bases and 0 bases, with 3 bases remaining between them. This CDR3 has 11 residues. Germline CDR1 and CDR2: SNHLY and FYNNEI. Written as DNA, the CDR3 is TGTGCCAGCAGGGACTCCTACGAGCAGTACTTC. This sequence encodes CASRDSYEQYF.

The CDR3 loop reads CASTTFGQTEAFF. The DNA of the CDR3 is TGTGCCAGCACCACGTTCGGGCAAACTGAAGCTTTCTTT. The chain employs TRBV12-3 or TRBV12-4 and TRBJ1-1; the D is unclear. The V and J ends lost 7 bases and 5 bases respectively, with 14 bases between them. This CDR3 comprises 13 residues.

The chain uses TRBV7-3 and TRBJ1-2; a weak D match, TRBD1 (5 bases). Germline loops: CDR1 SGHTA, CDR2 FQGTGA. This CDR3 contains 13 residues. Deletions cut 6 bases from V and 2 bases from J, with 10 bases between. CDR3 in DNA: TGTGCCAGCAGTAGAGGGGCCAACTATGGCTACACCTTC. Protein: CASSRGANYGYTF.

The chain links TRBV11-2 to TRBJ1-6; D gene ambiguous. Looked up from germline, CDR1 is SGHAT and CDR2 is FQNNGV. The CDR3 totals 11 residues. V lost 3 bases and J lost 14, with 8 bases in between. CDR3 sequence: CASSFHRALHF. Written as DNA, the CDR3 is TGTGCCAGCAGCTTCCATCGGGCCCTCCACTTT.

The chain combines TRBV6-5 with TRBJ2-3; D perhaps matches TRBD2 (5 bases). There are 14 residues in the CDR3. Trimming cost V 6 bases and J 6 bases, with 16 bases left between them. Germline CDR1 MNHEY, CDR2 SVGAGI. Here the CDR3 DNA reads TGTGCCAGCAGACCGGGAATTAATGTGGATACGCAGTATTTT. Residues: CASRPGINVDTQYF.

With regard to this clone: Other DNA sequences of this sample code for an identical CDR3. CDR3 sequence (DNA): TGTGCCAGCAGTTCCCAAGAGACCCAGTACTTC. Amino acid sequence: CASSSQETQYF. The rearrangement joins TRBV27 to TRBJ2-5; D is undetermined. The CDR3 runs 11 residues. Trimming left V 4 bases short and J 1 base short, with 1 base between. The germline gives CDR1 MNHEY, CDR2 SMNVEV (reference sequence).

The table lists this clone with a count of one. This chain connects TRBV5-1 to TRBJ2-5, with D hard to call. V lost 0 bases to trimming and J lost 0 bases, with 6 bases between them. Germline values: CDR1 SGHRS, CDR2 YFSETQ. The CDR3 consists of 14 residues. CDR3 loop: CASSLEEDQETQYF. CDR3 bases: TGCGCCAGCAGCTTGGAAGAGGACCAAGAGACCCAGTACTTC.

This chain uses TRBV29-1 with TRBJ1-2; D perhaps matches TRBD1 (5 bases). V was cut by 1 base and J by 4 bases, with 13 bases left in between. The CDR3 sequence is 14 residues long. Germline lookup yields CDR1 SQVTM and CDR2 ANQGSEA. The chain's CDR3 is CSVEAESGSYGYTF. The CDR3 DNA reads TGCAGCGTTGAAGCAGAGTCAGGGTCCTATGGCTACACCTTC.

This chain joins TRBV24-1 and TRBJ2-5; D unresolved. The germline V and J ends were trimmed by 4 bases and 0 bases, with 5 bases remaining between them. There are 13 residues in the CDR3. The germline V gene encodes CDR1 KGHDR and CDR2 SFDVKD. This chain's CDR3 is CATSDGYQETQYF. The CDR3 DNA is TGTGCCACCAGTGACGGGTACCAAGAGACCCAGTACTTC.

The chain has TRBV19 and TRBJ1-2; unclear D gene. Looked up from germline, CDR1 is LNHDA and CDR2 is SQIVND (reference sequence). The CDR3 has 14 residues. Trimming took 8 bases from V and 4 from J, leaving 17 bases between them. In DNA form, the CDR3 reads TGTGCCAGTGTCCCGGACGGACCCATCTATGGCTACACCTTC. Translated, it gives CASVPDGPIYGYTF.

The chain joins TRBV7-8 to TRBJ1-1; 7 positions agree with TRBD1. The germline V gene has CDR1 SGHVS and CDR2 FQNEAQ. The CDR3 totals 15 residues. The V segment lost 5 bases and the J segment 6 bases; nucleotides outside the gene matches: 12. In DNA, the CDR3 is TGTGCCAGCAGCAAACCCGGGACAGACTTCGCTGAAGCTTTCTTT. This sequence encodes CASSKPGTDFAEAFF.

V gene TRBV25-1 combines with J gene TRBJ1-4, with 9 nucleotides matching TRBD1. CDR3 length: 15 residues. The V segment lost 4 bases and the J segment 7 bases; nucleotides outside the gene matches: 7. CDR1 and CDR2 from the germline V gene are MGHDK and SYGVNS. CDR3 amino acids: CASSADRGFREKLFF. CDR3 coding DNA: TGTGCCAGCAGTGCGGACAGGGGTTTTCGTGAAAAACTGTTTTTT. Full variable domain (outside the CDR3, taken from reference TRBV25-1 and TRBJ1-4): EADIYQTPRYLVIGTGKKITLECSQTMGHDKMYWYQQDPGMELHLIHYSYGVNSTEKGDLSSESTVSRIRTEHFPLTLESARPSHTSQYLCASSADRGFREKLFFGSGTQLSVL.

This clone was seen only once. Additional DNA sequences in this sample encode the identical CDR3. The V and J genes are TRBV7-3 and TRBJ1-5, with D hard to call. The CDR3 spans 13 residues. Germline lookup yields CDR1 SGHTA and CDR2 FQGTGA. V was shortened by 5 bases and J by 1 base, with 6 bases between the two germline ends. The DNA for the CDR3 is TGTGCCAGCAGCCTGGACAGCAATCAGCCCCAGCATTTT. Translating gives CASSLDSNQPQHF. The full variable domain, in which reference TRBV7-3 and TRBJ1-5 provide the parts outside the CDR3, is GAGVSQTPSNKVTEKGKYVELRCDPISGHTALYWYRQSLGQGPEFLIYFQGTGAADDSGLPNDRFFAVRPEGSVSTLKIQRTERGDSAVYLCASSLDSNQPQHFGDGTRLSIL.

The chain carries TRBV27 and TRBJ1-1; no firm D call. Trimming cost V 5 bases and J 4 bases, with 14 bases left between them. The CDR3 loop spans 14 amino acids. CDR1 is MNHEY and CDR2 is SMNVEV in the germline V gene (reference sequence). This chain's CDR3 is CASSQWTDGTEAFF. In nucleotides, the CDR3 is TGTGCCAGCAGTCAATGGACGGACGGCACTGAAGCTTTCTTT.

The V gene is TRBV4-2, the J gene TRBJ2-1, with 8 bases identical to TRBD1. After removal of 0 bases from V and 7 bases from J, the junction contained 5 bases not matched to a gene. Per germline, CDR1 LGHNA and CDR2 YNFKEQ. The CDR3 is made up of 15 amino acids. The CDR3, as DNA: TGTGCCAGCAGCCAAGATAGAAGGACAGGGAATGAGCAGTTCTTC. Its translation is CASSQDRRTGNEQFF.

CDR3 sequence reads: CASKIAGGHYEQFF. The CDR3 DNA reads TGTGCCAGCAAGATAGCGGGGGGCCATTATGAGCAGTTCTTC. The chain carries TRBV27 and TRBJ2-1; 10 bases are a match to TRBD2. V shed 7 bases and J 8 bases; nucleotides not matched to a gene: 8. The CDR3 is 14 amino acids. Germline-derived CDR1 and CDR2 are MNHEY and SMNVEV (reference sequence).

The gene calls are TRBV7-9 and TRBJ1-1; 7 bases are a match to TRBD1. Per the germline V gene, CDR1 is SEHNR and CDR2 is FQNEAQ (reference sequence). Germline trimming cut 1 base from V and 1 base from J; bases unmatched to any gene: 6. There are 16 residues in the CDR3. CDR3 nucleotide sequence: TGTGCCAGCAGCTTAGTATGGGGACAGCCGAACACTGAAGCTTTCTTT. It translates to CASSLVWGQPNTEAFF. Full variable domain (outside the CDR3, taken from reference TRBV7-9 and TRBJ1-1): DTGVSQNPRHKITKRGQNVTFRCDPISEHNRLYWYRQTLGQGPEFLTYFQNEAQLEKSRLLSDRFSAERPKGSFSTLEIQRTEQGDSAMYLCASSLVWGQPNTEAFFGQGTRLTVV.

This chain connects TRBV9 to TRBJ2-6; 8 bases fit TRBD2. The CDR3 consists of 19 residues. The junction had 8 bases not matched to a gene; V was cut back by 0 bases and J by 0 bases. Germline CDR1 SGDLS, CDR2 YYNGEE. The CDR3, as DNA: TGTGCCAGCAGCGTAGTCGGGGCGGGGGGCGCCTCTGGGGCCAACGTCCTGACTTTC. Protein product: CASSVVGAGGASGANVLTF. Variable domain in full (rest from reference TRBV9 and TRBJ2-6): DSGVTQTPKHLITATGQRVTLRCSPRSGDLSVYWYQQSLDQGLQFLIQYYNGEERAKGNILERFSAQQFPDLHSELNLSSLELGDSALYFCASSVVGAGGASGANVLTFGAGSRLTVL.

The V call is TRBV2, the J call TRBJ1-1; 10 bases are a match to TRBD1. The germline V gene has CDR1 SNHLY and CDR2 FYNNEI. The CDR3 is made up of 14 amino acids. V lost 7 bases, J lost 9 bases, and 11 bases stayed unmatched. The CDR3 sequence: CASTRWDRGEKAFF. In DNA, the CDR3 is TGTGCCAGCACGAGATGGGACAGGGGAGAGAAAGCTTTCTTT.

The chain joins TRBV28 to TRBJ1-2; 12 nucleotides line up with TRBD1. From germline, CDR1 is MDHEN and CDR2 SYDVKM. The CDR3 totals 20 residues. V lost 6 bases and J lost 5; bases outside the gene matches: 22. Here the CDR3 DNA reads TGTGCCAGCAGCTCTGCCGGGACAGGGGGCCCCCTCGGCATTTCTTATGGCTACACCTTC. Its translation: CASSSAGTGGPLGISYGYTF.

DNA for the CDR3: TGCGCCAGCAGCCAGCCCGGGACAGGGAAGAATGGTGAGCAGTTCTTC. The encoded protein is CASSQPGTGKNGEQFF. This chain connects TRBV4-1 to TRBJ2-1, with TRBD1 identical over 9 bases. This CDR3 spans 16 amino acids. The V gene end was trimmed by 3 bases and the J gene end by 9 bases; junction bases not matched to a gene: 12. The germline CDR1 and CDR2 sequences are MGHRA and YSYEKL.